This T cell receptor beta chain was obtained from a study of T cells in Graves' hyperthyroidism and ophthalmopathy. The study, taken as a whole, reports: Blood held most thyroid clonotypes expanded above 0.001 frequency.

Trimming removed 3 bases at V and 7 bases at J, with 16 bases between. Germline V gene sequence: CDR1 SGHTA, CDR2 FQGNSA. This CDR3 has 15 residues. This clonotype was counted many times. The antigen remains undetermined. Amplified regions were TCR beta CDR3 sequences from RNA transcripts. During a first-round RT-PCR of the TCR CDR3, the HTBI primer set was used. TCRdb recomputed calls from the multiplex PCR reads with MiXCR, one row per CDR3 protein. This sample has approximately 620,000 distinct CDR3 sequences, with about 15% found just once. The blood sample dates from first hyperthyroidism diagnosis, preceding any ophthalmopathy symptoms.

The chain is built from TRBV7-2 and TRBJ1-5; D is uncertain. The source material was blood. This clonotype originated in a woman in her twenties or thirties with Graves' hyperthyroidism that later progressed to Graves' ophthalmopathy. The CDR3 nucleotides are TGTGCCAGCAGCTTTCAACCGGGAGGCCAGCAGCCCCAGCATTTT. This sequence encodes CASSFQPGGQQPQHF.